The 7 T cell receptor beta chains in this list originate from one sample, sequenced in a study of control samples from healthy donors and cancer patients. This table comes from immunoSEQ multiplex PCR, and its TCRdb copy is limited to in-frame clones, with some not included. The sample lists around 58,000 clones; around 96% were seen once. The sample comprised blood. Every receptor here comes from a woman aged 18-29 years in good health.

This chain links TRBV6-5 with TRBJ1-3, with unresolved D. The germline CDR1 and CDR2 sequences are MNHEY and SVGAGI. The CDR3 consists of 14 residues. The germline V and J ends were trimmed by 8 bases and 1 base, with 12 bases remaining between them. CDR3 nucleotides: TGTGCCAGCGGGTTTAAGGCTTCTGGAAACACCATATATTTT. This translates into CASGFKASGNTIYF.

This clone was found once. This chain links TRBV7-9 with TRBJ1-1; no firm D call. This CDR3 comprises 13 residues. The germline CDR1 and CDR2 sequences are SEHNR and FQNEAQ (reference sequence). V was cut by 2 bases and J by 6 bases, with 10 bases left in between. The CDR3: CASSLTPGPEAFF. In DNA form, the CDR3 reads TGTGCCAGCAGCTTAACACCGGGCCCTGAAGCTTTCTTT.

The V call is TRBV2, the J call TRBJ2-7, with no clear D. Germline V lookup: CDR1 SNHLY, CDR2 FYNNEI. Trimming left V 3 bases short and J 1 base short, with 7 bases between. The CDR3 spans 13 residues. DNA of the CDR3: TGTGCCAGCAGTGACATCGGTTCCTACGAGCAGTACTTC. This sequence encodes CASSDIGSYEQYF.

The gene calls are TRBV6-4 and TRBJ1-1; 7 nucleotides agree with TRBD1. With V trimmed by 6 bases and J by 4 bases, 5 bases remained unmatched. This CDR3 contains 13 residues. Germline assignment: CDR1 MRHNA and CDR2 SNTAGT. Here the CDR3 reads CASSQTGVTEAFF. CDR3 in DNA: TGTGCCAGCAGCCAAACAGGGGTCACTGAAGCTTTCTTT.

V gene TRBV9 combines with J gene TRBJ2-7; D is undetermined. Trimming removed 0 bases from V and 7 bases from J, with 11 bases in between. Germline CDR1 and CDR2: SGDLS and YYNGEE. The CDR3 totals 13 residues. The CDR3 spells CASSVDTYGEQYF. For the CDR3, the DNA is TGTGCCAGCAGCGTAGATACATACGGGGAGCAGTACTTC. The full variable domain, completed using reference TRBV9 and TRBJ2-7, is DSGVTQTPKHLITATGQRVTLRCSPRSGDLSVYWYQQSLDQGLQFLIQYYNGEERAKGNILERFSAQQFPDLHSELNLSSLELGDSALYFCASSVDTYGEQYFGPGTRLTVT.

The chain recombines TRBV2 with TRBJ1-1; no reliable D call. The germline V and J ends were trimmed by 4 bases and 2 bases, with 17 bases remaining between them. The germline gives CDR1 SNHLY, CDR2 FYNNEI. The CDR3 loop spans 16 amino acids. The CDR3 region is CASSGVAITFNTEAFF. DNA of the CDR3: TGTGCCAGCAGTGGCGTAGCGATAACTTTCAACACTGAAGCTTTCTTT. The whole variable domain, remainder taken from reference TRBV2 and TRBJ1-1, is EPEVTQTPSHQVTQMGQEVILRCVPISNHLYFYWYRQILGQKVEFLVSFYNNEISEKSEIFDDQFSVERPDGSNFTLKIRSTKLEDSAMYFCASSGVAITFNTEAFFGQGTRLTVV.

The V and J genes are TRBV5-1 and TRBJ1-1, with unresolved D. The CDR3 is made up of 15 amino acids. CDR1 SGHRS and CDR2 YFSETQ come from the germline V gene. V lost 1 base, J lost 5 bases, and 15 bases lay in between. CDR3 nucleotides: TGCGCCAGCAGCTTGAGTCCGAGTTTGGAAACTGAAGCTTTCTTT. As protein: CASSLSPSLETEAFF.